Listed below are T cell receptor beta chains from one sample, sequenced in a study of T cell responses to AZD1222 COVID-19 vaccine. Assay used: immunoSEQ multiplex PCR; TCRdb lists only in-frame clones, some missing. The repertoire consists of fewer than 90,000 clones, with around nine tenths occurring once and the leading ten covering around a tenth. The source was peripheral blood, collected 28 days after the second AZD1222 dose. Receptor source: an adult who received the AZD1222 COVID-19 vaccine. CDR3s include the opening cysteine and the closing phenylalanine or tryptophan. The order of the fields is CDR3 length, V gene, clone size, D gene, J gene, CDR3 DNA, CDR3 protein. The D gene is left open where the match is weak. Only some rows state a clone size, as once, few, many or a class for expanded clones.

18	TRBV15	medium-sized	TRBD2	TRBJ2-1	TGTGCCACCAGCAGTGTTGGTGTACTAGCGGCCTTCAACAATGAGCAGTTCTTC	CATSSVGVLAAFNNEQFF
14	TRBV7-3	.	.	TRBJ2-1	TGTGCCAGCAGCTTAGGTCACGGGTACAATGAGCAGTTCTTC	CASSLGHGYNEQFF
20	TRBV21-1	.	.	TRBJ1-6	TGTGCCAGCAGCACCCGTAGGGGCCAGAACCCGAATTGTTATAATTCACCCCTCCACTTT	CASSTRRGQNPNCYNSPLHF
16	TRBV9	.	TRBD1	TRBJ1-6	TGTGCCAGCAGCCGGACAGGAGAGGGGCTTAATTCACCCCTCCACTTT	CASSRTGEGLNSPLHF
12	TRBV19	.	.	TRBJ1-2	TGTGCCAGTAGTCCCCCGGGGCTATGGTCCACCTTC	CASSPPGLWSTF
15	TRBV19	.	TRBD1	TRBJ2-5	TGTGCCAGTAGTATAGCTTCGACAGGGGCGAAGACCCAGTACTTC	CASSIASTGAKTQYF
14	TRBV11-1	.	.	TRBJ2-7	TGTGCCAGCAGCTTAATGTACAGCTCCTACGAGCAGTACTTC	CASSLMYSSYEQYF
16	TRBV18	.	.	TRBJ2-1	TGTGCCAGCTCACTCTCGTCCGGGACTTCTTATAATGAGCAGTTCTTC	CASSLSSGTSYNEQFF
14	TRBV2	.	.	TRBJ2-7	TGTGCCAGCAGCCGAGGCCAGTTATCCTACGAGCAGTACTTC	CASSRGQLSYEQYF
17	TRBV14	.	TRBD2	TRBJ2-7	TGTGCCAGCAGCCCCGTCCTAGCGGGGATTAATTCCTACGAGCAGTACTTC	CASSPVLAGINSYEQYF
13	TRBV3-1/TRBV3-2	.	.	TRBJ1-2	TGTGCCAGCGGGACGGAAGCTAACTATGGCTACACCTTC	CASGTEANYGYTF
14	TRBV28	.	TRBD1	TRBJ1-1	TGTGCCAGCTACCCCGGGACAGCCCTGCCGGAAGCTTTCTTT	CASYPGTALPEAFF
13	TRBV5-1	.	.	TRBJ2-5	TGCGCCAGCAGACTAGGCGGTGAAGAGACCCAGTACTTC	CASRLGGEETQYF
14	TRBV18	.	.	TRBJ1-1	TGTGCCAGCTCCCCGCGACAGTTGAACACTGAAGCTTTCTTT	CASSPRQLNTEAFF
14	TRBV19	.	.	TRBJ1-2	TGTGCCAGTAGAGACGTTTTAGGGAACTATGGCTACACCTTC	CASRDVLGNYGYTF
18	TRBV6-4	once	.	TRBJ2-2	TGTGCCAGCAGTAAACAAGGGACACACCTCTCAAACACCGGGGAGCTGTTTTTT	CASSKQGTHLSNTGELFF
18	TRBV7-6	few	TRBD2	TRBJ2-2	TGTGCCAGCAGCTCCTCCCTACTAGCGGGGGGTGCCACCGGGGAGCTGTTTTTT	CASSSSLLAGGATGELFF
15	TRBV2	.	.	TRBJ1-3	TGTGCCAGCCTAAGGAGGTATAACTCTGGAAACACCATATATTTT	CASLRRYNSGNTIYF
16	TRBV19	.	TRBD1	TRBJ2-2	TGTGCCAGCCGGACAGGGTCTCAGGGCCGTGGCGGGGAGCTGTTTTTT	CASRTGSQGRGGELFF
12	TRBV29-1	.	TRBD1	TRBJ2-7	TGCAGCGCCGGGACAGAGAGCTACGAGCAGTACTTC	CSAGTESYEQYF
14	TRBV19	.	TRBD1	TRBJ2-7	TGTGCCAGTAGTAGGGGGGACAGGGCCTACGAGCAGTACTTC	CASSRGDRAYEQYF
16	TRBV28	.	.	TRBJ1-5	TGTGCCAGCAGTTTATATGGGGGCGGGAGCAATCAGCCCCAGCATTTT	CASSLYGGGSNQPQHF
14	TRBV19	few	.	TRBJ1-2	TGTGCCAGTAGCGACACCGGAGGGGGCTATGGCTACACCTTC	CASSDTGGGYGYTF
18	TRBV7-9	.	TRBD1	TRBJ1-1	TGTGCCAGCAGCTTAGCTGGGACAGGGAGGTTGAGGAACACTGAAGCTTTCTTT	CASSLAGTGRLRNTEAFF
17	TRBV27	.	TRBD1	TRBJ1-4	TGTGCCAGCAGTTTAATTGAAGGGACAGGGCGGAATGAAAAACTGTTTTTT	CASSLIEGTGRNEKLFF
12	TRBV3-1/TRBV3-2	.	.	TRBJ1-3	TGTGCCAGCAGCCAATCTGGAAACACCATATATTTT	CASSQSGNTIYF
13	TRBV5-1	.	.	TRBJ2-7	TGCGCCAGCAGGCCTGTGACCGGCTACGAGCAGTACTTC	CASRPVTGYEQYF
15	TRBV2	.	TRBD1	TRBJ1-5	TGTGCCACTACGCCGGGACAGACTAGCAATCAGCCCCAGCATTTT	CATTPGQTSNQPQHF
15	TRBV19	.	TRBD1	TRBJ1-1	TGTGCCAGTAGTAATCGACAGGGGGGGTACACTGAAGCTTTCTTT	CASSNRQGGYTEAFF
14	TRBV30	.	TRBD1	TRBJ1-2	TGTGCCTGGAGTTCGGACAGGGCATCCTATGGCTACACCTTC	CAWSSDRASYGYTF
14	TRBV30	.	.	TRBJ1-5	TGTGCCTACACCAACAACGACCTTAATCAGCCCCAGCATTTT	CAYTNNDLNQPQHF
14	TRBV30	.	.	TRBJ2-5	TGTGCCTGGAGGGTGCAGGGGTTCCAAGAGACCCAGTACTTC	CAWRVQGFQETQYF
15	TRBV7-2	.	TRBD1	TRBJ2-7	TGTGCCAGCAGCTTTTCCGGGACAGGGTCCTACGAGCAGTACTTC	CASSFSGTGSYEQYF
15	TRBV11-3	.	.	TRBJ2-7	TGTGCCAGCAGCTTAGGACACCGGAGCTCCTACGAGCAGTACTTC	CASSLGHRSSYEQYF
15	TRBV28	.	.	TRBJ1-4	TGTGCCAGCAGTTTGGCAGGGTCCGCTAATGAAAAACTGTTTTTT	CASSLAGSANEKLFF
16	TRBV19	.	TRBD1	TRBJ1-3	TGTGCCAGTAGTATCCGGGACAGGCCGATTGGAAACACCATATATTTT	CASSIRDRPIGNTIYF
11	TRBV20-1	.	.	TRBJ2-5	TGCAGTGCTAGGCAGCGGGAGACCCAGTACTTC	CSARQRETQYF
16	TRBV27	.	TRBD1	TRBJ2-3	TGTGCCAGCAGTCGGGACAGGGGGGACCTAACAGATACGCAGTATTTT	CASSRDRGDLTDTQYF
15	TRBV2	.	.	TRBJ2-5	TGTGCCAGCAGTTCCAGCACTTCTGGGGAAGAGACCCAGTACTTC	CASSSSTSGEETQYF
13	TRBV10-2	.	.	TRBJ2-3	TGCGCCCGCTCCGGCGGGGGCTCAGATACGCAGTATTTT	CARSGGGSDTQYF
17	TRBV5-6	.	.	TRBJ2-2	TGTGCCAGCAGCTTTGGGTTCTACGGGGAGGACACCGGGGAGCTGTTTTTT	CASSFGFYGEDTGELFF
14	TRBV10-1	.	.	TRBJ2-3	TGCGCCTGGGTAGGGGACTTTCACACAGATACGCAGTATTTT	CAWVGDFHTDTQYF
15	TRBV27	.	TRBD1	TRBJ2-1	TGTGCCAGCAGTTGGACAGGGCCTGGATTCAATGAGCAGTTCTTC	CASSWTGPGFNEQFF
13	TRBV27	.	.	TRBJ2-3	TGTGCCAGCAGTTCCTTGGCGAAAGATACGCAGTATTTT	CASSSLAKDTQYF
14	TRBV7-9	once	.	TRBJ2-4	TGTGCCAGCAGCAGGACGAGCTCCGAAAACATTCAGTACTTC	CASSRTSSENIQYF
17	TRBV6-6	.	TRBD2	TRBJ2-3	TGTGCCAGCAGTCCCCGGGACGGGAGGGGTTGGACAGATACGCAGTATTTT	CASSPRDGRGWTDTQYF
16	TRBV18	.	TRBD2	TRBJ2-1	TGTGCCAGCTCACCGGTTTCTAGCGGGATTTACAATGAGCAGTTCTTC	CASSPVSSGIYNEQFF
16	TRBV6-6	once	TRBD1	TRBJ1-5	TGTGCCAGCAGCATACAACAGGGGATTGGAAATCAGCCCCAGCATTTT	CASSIQQGIGNQPQHF
15	TRBV30	.	.	TRBJ1-1	TGTGCCTGGACCCCCGGGAACCTAATGAACACTGAAGCTTTCTTT	CAWTPGNLMNTEAFF
14	TRBV30	few	.	TRBJ1-2	TGTGCCTGGAGTGCCACAGGGAACGTCTATGGCTACACCTTC	CAWSATGNVYGYTF
13	TRBV28	.	.	TRBJ2-7	TGTGCCAGCAGTCCCAGGGGGGTCTACGAGCAGTACTTC	CASSPRGVYEQYF
15	TRBV28	.	.	TRBJ1-1	TGTGCCAGCAACCCCCCTAGTCCAAAGAACACTGAAGCTTTCTTT	CASNPPSPKNTEAFF
13	TRBV6-5	.	.	TRBJ2-5	TGTGCCAGCAGTTACACGGACCTCTCGCCCCAGTACTTC	CASSYTDLSPQYF
15	TRBV11-1	.	TRBD1	TRBJ2-7	TGTGCCAGCAGGGCTACAGGGGGCAGCGGCTACGAGCAGTACTTC	CASRATGGSGYEQYF
14	TRBV14	once	TRBD1	TRBJ1-6	TGTGCCAGCAGCAAGGGACAGAAAAATTCACCCCTCCACTTT	CASSKGQKNSPLHF
16	TRBV7-9	once	TRBD1	TRBJ2-7	TGTGCCAGCAGCCCCAATTGGGACAGGGATATCAGCGAGCAGTACTTC	CASSPNWDRDISEQYF
15	TRBV19	.	.	TRBJ2-7	TGTGCCAGTAGTAGCCCAGGGACGCGCCTCTACGAGCAGTACTTC	CASSSPGTRLYEQYF
14	TRBV2	.	TRBD1	TRBJ1-5	TGTGCCAGCAATCGACAGGGTGGCAATCAGCCCCAGCATTTT	CASNRQGGNQPQHF
14	TRBV9	.	.	TRBJ2-7	TGTGCCAGCAGCCTGGGGGACATTTTCTACGAGCAGTACTTC	CASSLGDIFYEQYF